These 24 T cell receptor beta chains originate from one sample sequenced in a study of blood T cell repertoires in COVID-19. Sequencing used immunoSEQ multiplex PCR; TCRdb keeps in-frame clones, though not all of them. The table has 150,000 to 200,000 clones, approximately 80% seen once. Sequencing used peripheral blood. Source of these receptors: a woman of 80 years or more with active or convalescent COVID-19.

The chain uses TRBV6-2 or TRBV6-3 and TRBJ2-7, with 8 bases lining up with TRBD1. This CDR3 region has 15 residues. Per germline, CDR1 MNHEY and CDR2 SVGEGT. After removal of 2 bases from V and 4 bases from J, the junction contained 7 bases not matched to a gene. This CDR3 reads CASSYLEDREYEQYF. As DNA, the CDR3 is TGTGCCAGCAGTTACCTGGAGGACAGGGAATACGAGCAGTACTTC.

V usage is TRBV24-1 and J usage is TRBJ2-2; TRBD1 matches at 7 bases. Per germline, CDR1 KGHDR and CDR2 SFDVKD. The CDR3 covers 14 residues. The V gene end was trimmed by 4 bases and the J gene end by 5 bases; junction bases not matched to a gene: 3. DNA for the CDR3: TGTGCCACCAGTGACCGGACAGGTACCGGGGAGCTGTTTTTT. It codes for CATSDRTGTGELFF.

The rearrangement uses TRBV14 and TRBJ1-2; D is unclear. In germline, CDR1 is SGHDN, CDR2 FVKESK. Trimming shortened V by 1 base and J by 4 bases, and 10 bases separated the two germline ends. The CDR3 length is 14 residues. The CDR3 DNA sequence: TGTGCCAGCAGCCAAGGTCCGGGTGTCTATGGCTACACCTTC. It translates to CASSQGPGVYGYTF.

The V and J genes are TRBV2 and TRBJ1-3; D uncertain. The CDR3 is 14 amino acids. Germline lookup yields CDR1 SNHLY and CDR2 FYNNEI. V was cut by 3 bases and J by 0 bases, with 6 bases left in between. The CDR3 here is CASSDYSSGNTIYF. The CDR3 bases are TGTGCCAGCAGTGATTACTCCTCTGGAAACACCATATATTTT.

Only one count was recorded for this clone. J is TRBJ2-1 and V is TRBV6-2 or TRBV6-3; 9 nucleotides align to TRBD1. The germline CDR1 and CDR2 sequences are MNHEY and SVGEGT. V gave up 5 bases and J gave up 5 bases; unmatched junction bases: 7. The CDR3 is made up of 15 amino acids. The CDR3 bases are TGTGCCAGCAGTATAAGGGACAGGGATGACAATGAGCAGTTCTTC. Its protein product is CASSIRDRDDNEQFF.

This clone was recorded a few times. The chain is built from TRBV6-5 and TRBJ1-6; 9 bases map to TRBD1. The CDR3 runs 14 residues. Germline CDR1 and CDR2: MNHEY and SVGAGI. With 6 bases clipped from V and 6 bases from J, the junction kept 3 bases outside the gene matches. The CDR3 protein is CASRMGQGNSPLHF. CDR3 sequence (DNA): TGTGCCAGCAGGATGGGACAGGGTAATTCACCCCTCCACTTT.

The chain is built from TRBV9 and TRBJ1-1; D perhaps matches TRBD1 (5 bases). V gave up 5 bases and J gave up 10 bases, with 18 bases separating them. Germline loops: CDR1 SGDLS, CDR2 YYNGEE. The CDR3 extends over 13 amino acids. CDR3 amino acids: CASSSGTSLGAFF. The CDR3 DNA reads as TGTGCCAGCAGTTCCGGGACTTCTCTGGGAGCTTTCTTT.

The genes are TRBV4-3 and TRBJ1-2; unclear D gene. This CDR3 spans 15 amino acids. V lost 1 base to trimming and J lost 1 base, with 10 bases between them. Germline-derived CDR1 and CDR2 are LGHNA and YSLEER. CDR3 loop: CASSQGHGLNYGYTF. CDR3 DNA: TGCGCCAGCAGCCAAGGTCACGGACTTAACTATGGCTACACCTTC.

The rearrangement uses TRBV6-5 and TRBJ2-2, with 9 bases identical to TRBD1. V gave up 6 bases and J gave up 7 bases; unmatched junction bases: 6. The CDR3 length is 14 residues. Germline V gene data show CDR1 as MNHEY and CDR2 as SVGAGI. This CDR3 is CASSGQGIGGELFF. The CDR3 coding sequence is TGTGCCAGCAGCGGACAGGGGATTGGCGGGGAGCTGTTTTTT.

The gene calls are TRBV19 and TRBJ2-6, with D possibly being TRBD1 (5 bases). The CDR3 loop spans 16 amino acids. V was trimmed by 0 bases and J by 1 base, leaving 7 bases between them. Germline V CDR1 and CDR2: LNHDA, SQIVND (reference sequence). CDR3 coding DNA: TGTGCCAGTAGTATAGAGACAGTGTCTGGGGCCAACGTCCTGACTTTC. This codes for CASSIETVSGANVLTF.

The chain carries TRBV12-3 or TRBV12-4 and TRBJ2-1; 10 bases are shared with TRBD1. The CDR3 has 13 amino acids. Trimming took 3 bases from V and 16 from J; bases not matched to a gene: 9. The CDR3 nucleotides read TGTGCCAGCAGTTTCCGGGACAGGGGCCCCGTTTTCTTC. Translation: CASSFRDRGPVFF.

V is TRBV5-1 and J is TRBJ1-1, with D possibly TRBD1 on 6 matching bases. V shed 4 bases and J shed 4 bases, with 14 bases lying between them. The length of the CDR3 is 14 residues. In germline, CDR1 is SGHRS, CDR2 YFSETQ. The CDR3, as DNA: TGCGCCAGCAGCATGGACAGTCAACGCACTGAAGCTTTCTTT. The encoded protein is CASSMDSQRTEAFF.

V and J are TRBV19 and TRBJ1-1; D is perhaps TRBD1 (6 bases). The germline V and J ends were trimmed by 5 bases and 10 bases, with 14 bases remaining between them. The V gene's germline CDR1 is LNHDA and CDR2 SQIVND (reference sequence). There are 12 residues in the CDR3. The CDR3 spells CASSLRGGPAFF. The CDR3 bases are TGTGCCAGTAGTCTCCGCGGGGGGCCAGCTTTCTTT.

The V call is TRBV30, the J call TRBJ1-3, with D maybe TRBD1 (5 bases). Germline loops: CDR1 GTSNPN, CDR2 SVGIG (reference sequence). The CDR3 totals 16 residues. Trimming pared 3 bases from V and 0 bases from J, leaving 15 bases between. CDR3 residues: CAWSSTGGYSGNTIYF. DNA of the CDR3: TGTGCCTGGAGCTCCACCGGGGGATACTCTGGAAACACCATATATTTT.

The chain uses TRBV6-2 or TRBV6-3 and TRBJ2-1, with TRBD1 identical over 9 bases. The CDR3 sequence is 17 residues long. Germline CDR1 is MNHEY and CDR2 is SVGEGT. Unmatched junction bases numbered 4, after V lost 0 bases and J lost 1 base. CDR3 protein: CASSYSGQGLSYNEQFF. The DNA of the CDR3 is TGTGCCAGCAGTTACTCCGGACAGGGGTTATCCTACAATGAGCAGTTCTTC.

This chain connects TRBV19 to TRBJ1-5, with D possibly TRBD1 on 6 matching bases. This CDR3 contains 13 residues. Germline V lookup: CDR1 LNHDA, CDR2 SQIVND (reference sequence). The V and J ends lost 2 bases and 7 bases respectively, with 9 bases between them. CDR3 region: CASSIWDKQPQHF. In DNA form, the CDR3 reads TGTGCCAGTAGTATATGGGACAAACAGCCCCAGCATTTT.

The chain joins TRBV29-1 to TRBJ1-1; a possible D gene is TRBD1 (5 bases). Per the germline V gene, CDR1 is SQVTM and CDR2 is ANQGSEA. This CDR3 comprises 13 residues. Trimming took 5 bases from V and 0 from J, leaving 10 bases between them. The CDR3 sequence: CSVRDSMNTEAFF. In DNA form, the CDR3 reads TGCAGCGTTAGAGACAGCATGAACACTGAAGCTTTCTTT.

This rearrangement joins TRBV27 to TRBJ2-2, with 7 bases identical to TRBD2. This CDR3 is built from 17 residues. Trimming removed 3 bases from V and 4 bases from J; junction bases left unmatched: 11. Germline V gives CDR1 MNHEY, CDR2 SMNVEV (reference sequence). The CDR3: CASSLTSAGPGTGELFF. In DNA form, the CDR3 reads TGTGCCAGCAGTTTGACCTCAGCGGGGCCTGGCACCGGGGAGCTGTTTTTT.

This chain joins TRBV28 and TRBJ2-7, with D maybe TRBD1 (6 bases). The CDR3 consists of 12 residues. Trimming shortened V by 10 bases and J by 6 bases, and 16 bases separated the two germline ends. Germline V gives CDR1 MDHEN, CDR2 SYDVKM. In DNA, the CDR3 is TGTGCCATTAGGACAGACGGGGTCGAGCAGTACTTC. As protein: CAIRTDGVEQYF.

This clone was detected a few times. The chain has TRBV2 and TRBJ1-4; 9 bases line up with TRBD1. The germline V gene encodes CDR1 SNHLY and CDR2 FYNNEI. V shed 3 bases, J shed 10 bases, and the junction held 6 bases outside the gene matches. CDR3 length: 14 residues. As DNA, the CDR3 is TGTGCCAGCAGTGAGACAGGGGGAAAAGGAAAACTGTTTTTT. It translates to CASSETGGKGKLFF.

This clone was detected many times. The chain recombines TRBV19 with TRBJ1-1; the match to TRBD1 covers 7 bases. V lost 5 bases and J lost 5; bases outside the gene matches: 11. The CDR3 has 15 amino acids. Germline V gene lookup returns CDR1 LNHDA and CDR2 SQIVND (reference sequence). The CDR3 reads CASSGGRGLGTEAFF. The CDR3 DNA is TGTGCCAGTAGTGGCGGGAGGGGGCTAGGGACTGAAGCTTTCTTT.

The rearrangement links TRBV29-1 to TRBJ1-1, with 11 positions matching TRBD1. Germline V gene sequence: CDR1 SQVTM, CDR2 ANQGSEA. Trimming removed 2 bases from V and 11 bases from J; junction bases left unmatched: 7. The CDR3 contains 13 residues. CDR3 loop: CSVESGTGGRAFF. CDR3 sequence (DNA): TGCAGCGTTGAATCGGGGACAGGGGGTAGGGCTTTCTTT.

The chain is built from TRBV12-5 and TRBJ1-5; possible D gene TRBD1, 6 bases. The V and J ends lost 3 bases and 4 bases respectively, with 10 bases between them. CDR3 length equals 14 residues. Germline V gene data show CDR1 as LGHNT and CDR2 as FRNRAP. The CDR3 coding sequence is TGTGCTAGTGGTTTTGGGCAGGGGAATCAGCCCCAGCATTTT. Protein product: CASGFGQGNQPQHF.

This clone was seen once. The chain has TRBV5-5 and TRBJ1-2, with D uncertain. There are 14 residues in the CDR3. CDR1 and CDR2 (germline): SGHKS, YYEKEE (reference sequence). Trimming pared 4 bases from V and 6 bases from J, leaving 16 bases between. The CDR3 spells CASSTWTEVDGYTF. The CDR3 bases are TGTGCCAGCAGCACCTGGACGGAGGTTGATGGCTACACCTTC.